The T cell receptor (beta chain) under discussion was sequenced for a study of blood T cell repertoires in COVID-19. Method: immunoSEQ multiplex PCR; TCRdb's copy keeps in-frame clones and lacks some. The sample consists of roughly 150,000 clones, 70% to 85% of them appearing once. The cohort comprised adults aged 18 to 89 years residing in approximately 22 US areas. Participants' own reports of clinical history determined their cohort assignment. This clone was seen a handful of times. V lost 6 bases to trimming and J lost 2 bases, with 10 bases between them. CDR1 MDHEN and CDR2 SYDVKM come from the germline V gene. The CDR3 covers 13 residues.

The sequence came from a woman in her 70s in a cohort exposed to, infected with or recovered from COVID-19 (not recorded which). The gene calls are TRBV28 and TRBJ2-5; D gene uncertain. Sequencing was done on a sample of PBMCs or T cells enriched from blood (not recorded which). The CDR3, as DNA: TGTGCCAGCAGCCAGGCCGATCAAGAGACCCAGTACTTC. Protein product: CASSQADQETQYF. The entire variable domain, with the rest obtained from reference TRBV28 and TRBJ2-5, is as follows: DVKVTQSSRYLVKRTGEKVFLECVQDMDHENMFWYRQDPGLGLRLIYFSYDVKMKEKGDIPEGYSVSREKKERFSLILESASTNQTSMYLCASSQADQETQYFGPGTRLLVL.